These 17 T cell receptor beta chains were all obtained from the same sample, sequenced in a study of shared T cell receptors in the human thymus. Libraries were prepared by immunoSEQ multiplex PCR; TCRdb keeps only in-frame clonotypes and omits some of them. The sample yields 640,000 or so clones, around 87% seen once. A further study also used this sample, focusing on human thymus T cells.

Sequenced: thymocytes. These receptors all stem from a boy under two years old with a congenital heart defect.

The CDR3 DNA reads TGTGCCAGCAGCCCCGGGTACAATCAGCCCCAGCATTTT. Translated, it gives CASSPGYNQPQHF. This rearrangement joins TRBV5-6 to TRBJ1-5; D is undetermined. The length of the CDR3 is 13 residues. V was cut by 4 bases and J by 3 bases, with 8 bases left in between. Germline V gives CDR1 SGHDT, CDR2 YYEEEE.

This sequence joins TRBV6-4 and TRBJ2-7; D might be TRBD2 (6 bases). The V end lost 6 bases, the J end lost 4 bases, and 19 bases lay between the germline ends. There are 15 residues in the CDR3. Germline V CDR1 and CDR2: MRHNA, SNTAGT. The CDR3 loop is CASSANSGDVYEQYF. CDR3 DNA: TGTGCCAGCAGCGCTAATAGCGGAGATGTATACGAGCAGTACTTC.

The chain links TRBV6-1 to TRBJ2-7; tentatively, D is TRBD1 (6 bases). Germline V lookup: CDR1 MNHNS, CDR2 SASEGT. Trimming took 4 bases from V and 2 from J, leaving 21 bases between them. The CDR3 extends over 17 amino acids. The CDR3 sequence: CASSARERDKRTYEQYF. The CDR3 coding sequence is TGTGCCAGCAGTGCGCGCGAAAGGGACAAAAGGACCTACGAGCAGTACTTC.

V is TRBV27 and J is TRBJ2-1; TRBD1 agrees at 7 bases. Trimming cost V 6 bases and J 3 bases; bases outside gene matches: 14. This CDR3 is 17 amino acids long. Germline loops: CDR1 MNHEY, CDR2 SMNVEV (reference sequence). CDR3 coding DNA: TGTGCCAGCAGAGTCCATTGGCCGGGACAGATCTACAATGAGCAGTTCTTC. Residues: CASRVHWPGQIYNEQFF.

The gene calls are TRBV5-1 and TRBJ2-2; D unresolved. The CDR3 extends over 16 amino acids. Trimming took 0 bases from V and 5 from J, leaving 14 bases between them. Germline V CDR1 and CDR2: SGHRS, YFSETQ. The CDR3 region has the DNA TGCGCCAGCAGCTTGGTGCCAGCGAGTCTAACCGGGGAGCTGTTTTTT. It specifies CASSLVPASLTGELFF.

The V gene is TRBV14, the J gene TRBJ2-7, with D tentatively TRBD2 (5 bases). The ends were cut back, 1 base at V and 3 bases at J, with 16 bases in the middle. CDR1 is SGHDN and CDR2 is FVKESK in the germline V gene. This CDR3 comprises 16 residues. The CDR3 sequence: CASSQAEGNVDYEQYF. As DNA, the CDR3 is TGTGCCAGCAGCCAAGCCGAGGGTAACGTTGACTACGAGCAGTACTTC.

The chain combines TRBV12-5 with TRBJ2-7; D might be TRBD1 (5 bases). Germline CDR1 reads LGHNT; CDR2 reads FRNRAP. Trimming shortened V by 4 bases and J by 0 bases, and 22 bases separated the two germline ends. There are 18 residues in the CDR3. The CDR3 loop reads CASGSLPPKQVSSYEQYF. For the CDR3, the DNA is TGTGCTAGTGGTTCGTTACCCCCGAAACAGGTTTCCTCCTACGAGCAGTACTTC.

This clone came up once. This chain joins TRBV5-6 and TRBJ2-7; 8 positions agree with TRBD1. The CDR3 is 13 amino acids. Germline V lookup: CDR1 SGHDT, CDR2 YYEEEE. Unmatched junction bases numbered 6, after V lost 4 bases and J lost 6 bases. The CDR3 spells CASSRTGIGEQYF. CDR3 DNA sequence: TGTGCCAGCAGCAGGACAGGGATCGGCGAGCAGTACTTC.

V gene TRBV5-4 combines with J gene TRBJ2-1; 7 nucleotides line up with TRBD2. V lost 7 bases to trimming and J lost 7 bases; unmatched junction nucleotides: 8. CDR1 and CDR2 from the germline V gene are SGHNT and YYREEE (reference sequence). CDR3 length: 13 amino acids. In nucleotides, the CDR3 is TGTGCCAGCGTCGGGGAGGGCCAGAATGAGCAGTTCTTC. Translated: CASVGEGQNEQFF.

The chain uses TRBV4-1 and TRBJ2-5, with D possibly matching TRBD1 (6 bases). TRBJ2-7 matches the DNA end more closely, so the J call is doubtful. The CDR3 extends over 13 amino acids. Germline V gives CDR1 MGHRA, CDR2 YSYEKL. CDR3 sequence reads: CASSQVMGAEQYF. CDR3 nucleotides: TGCGCCAGCAGCCAAGTCATGGGGGCCGAGCAGTACTTC.

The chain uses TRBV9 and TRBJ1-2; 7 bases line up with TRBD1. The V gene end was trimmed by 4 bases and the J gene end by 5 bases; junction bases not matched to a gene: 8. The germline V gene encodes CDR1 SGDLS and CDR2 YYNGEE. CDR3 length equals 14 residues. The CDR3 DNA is TGTGCCAGCAGCTCCCGACAGGGAAGGTATGGCTACACCTTC. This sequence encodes CASSSRQGRYGYTF.

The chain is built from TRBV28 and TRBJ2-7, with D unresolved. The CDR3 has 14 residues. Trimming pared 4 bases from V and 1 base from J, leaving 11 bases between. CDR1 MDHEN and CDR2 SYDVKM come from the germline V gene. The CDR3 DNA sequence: TGTGCCAGCAGTTGGTCGGAGTTATCCTACGAGCAGTACTTC. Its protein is CASSWSELSYEQYF.

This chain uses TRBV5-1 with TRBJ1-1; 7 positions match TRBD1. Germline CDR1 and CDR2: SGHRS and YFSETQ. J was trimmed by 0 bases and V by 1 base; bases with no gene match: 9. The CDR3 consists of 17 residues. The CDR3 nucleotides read TGCGCCAGCAGCTTGCGGCAGGGGGGACCCATGAACACTGAAGCTTTCTTT. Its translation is CASSLRQGGPMNTEAFF.

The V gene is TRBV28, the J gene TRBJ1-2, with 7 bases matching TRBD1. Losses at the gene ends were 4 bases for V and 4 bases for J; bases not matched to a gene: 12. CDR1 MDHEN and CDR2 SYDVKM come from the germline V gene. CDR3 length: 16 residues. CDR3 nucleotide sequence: TGTGCCAGCAGTTCTCCCCCGGGACAGTCTACCTATGGCTACACCTTC. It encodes CASSSPPGQSTYGYTF.

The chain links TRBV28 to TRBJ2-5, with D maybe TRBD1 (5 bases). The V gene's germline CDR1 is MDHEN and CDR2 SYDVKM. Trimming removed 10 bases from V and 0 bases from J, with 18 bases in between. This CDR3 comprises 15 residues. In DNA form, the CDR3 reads TGTGCCACCGAGGAGCGATCGACAGACCAAGAGACCCAGTACTTC. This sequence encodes CATEERSTDQETQYF. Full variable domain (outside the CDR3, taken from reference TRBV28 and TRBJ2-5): DVKVTQSSRYLVKRTGEKVFLECVQDMDHENMFWYRQDPGLGLRLIYFSYDVKMKEKGDIPEGYSVSREKKERFSLILESASTNQTSMYLCATEERSTDQETQYFGPGTRLLVL.

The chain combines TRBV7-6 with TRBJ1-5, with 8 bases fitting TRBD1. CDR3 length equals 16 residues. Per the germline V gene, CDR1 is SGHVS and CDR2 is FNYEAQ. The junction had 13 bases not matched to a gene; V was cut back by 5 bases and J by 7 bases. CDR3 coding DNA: TGTGCCAGCAGCCGTGGACAGGGCCCGTCGGGGCAGCCCCAGCATTTT. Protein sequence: CASSRGQGPSGQPQHF.

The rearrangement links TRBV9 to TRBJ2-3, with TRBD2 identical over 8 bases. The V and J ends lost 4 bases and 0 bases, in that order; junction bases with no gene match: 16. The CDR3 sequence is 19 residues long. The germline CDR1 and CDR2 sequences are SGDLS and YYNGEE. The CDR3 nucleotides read TGTGCCAGCAGCCAAAAAGACTTCTACACTAGCGGCAGCACAGATACGCAGTATTTT. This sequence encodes CASSQKDFYTSGSTDTQYF.